The TCR beta chain described here comes from a study of blood T cell repertoires in COVID-19. About the research overall: Both acute and convalescent COVID-19 samples were obtained from the United States, Italy and Spain. The analysed material was cDNA or gDNA that came from T cells, B-cell-depleted T cells, or PBMCs.

Followed longitudinally, the Seattle patients had been enrolled during active infection. Source study methods: Reference gene primer amplification in the assay estimated nucleated cell counts. Repertoires were generated with immunoSEQ multiplex PCR, while TCRdb's copy carries only in-frame clones and drops some. For V, J and clone size, that table is used; D and trimming come from the DNA. The data contain approximately 280,000 clones, 90% of them singletons. Germline V gene sequence: CDR1 MNHNY, CDR2 SVGAGI (reference sequence). J gave up 3 bases and V 5 bases, and 5 bases lay outside the gene matches. This CDR3 has 14 residues.

The chain links TRBV6-6 to TRBJ1-2; 8 bases match TRBD1. This clonotype was sampled from a woman aged 25 to 39 with COVID-19, enrolled during active disease. The sequenced sample consisted of peripheral blood. The DNA of the CDR3 is TGTGCCAGCAGTCGACAGGGGCGCGACTATGGCTACACCTTC. Translated, it gives CASSRQGRDYGYTF.